This T cell receptor (beta chain) was profiled in a study of blood T cell repertoires in COVID-19. Overall study context: The United States, Italy and Spain supplied acute and convalescent COVID-19 samples.

Authors' methods: Reference gene primer amplification gave nucleated cell count estimates. TCRdb's table, derived via immunoSEQ multiplex PCR, lists solely in-frame clones and lacks some. V and J calls and clone size are copied from that table; D and trimming were computed from the DNA. The sample has approximately 100,000 clones; more than 70% are singletons. Trimming pared 6 bases from V and 3 bases from J, leaving 13 bases between. This CDR3 has 14 amino acids. Germline CDR1 is MNHNY and CDR2 is SVGAGI (reference sequence). The chain uses TRBV6-6 and TRBJ2-3; D may be TRBD2 (5 bases). The source is a man between 70 and 80 years old with acute or convalescent COVID-19. Sequenced input: peripheral blood. CDR3 nucleotides: TGTGCCAGCAGCCTCCTGGGGAGTACAGATACGCAGTATTTT. This translates into CASSLLGSTDTQYF.